The sequence of this TCR beta chain was determined in a study of blood T cell repertoires in COVID-19. Study at large: Collection of acute and convalescent COVID-19 samples took place in the United States, Italy and Spain. T cells, B-cell-depleted T cells, or PBMCs supplied cDNA or gDNA.

The CDR3 is 13 residues long. From germline, CDR1 is SGHRS and CDR2 YFSETQ. Trimming took 4 bases from V and 5 from J; bases not matched to a gene: 5. In the original workflow: Amplification with reference gene primers provided the estimates of nucleated cell counts. The method was immunoSEQ multiplex PCR; TCRdb's version includes in-frame clones alone and lacks a portion of them. For V, J and clone size, that table is used; D and trimming come from the DNA. The sample holds 65,000 to 85,000 clones, roughly 88% seen once. V usage is TRBV5-1 and J usage is TRBJ1-2; 7 bases agree with TRBD1. The sequencing sample was made of peripheral blood. This sequence was found in a human donor in a cohort sampled during active COVID-19. The CDR3 nucleotides are TGCGCCAGCAGCAATACAGGGGTATATGGCTACACCTTC. It translates to CASSNTGVYGYTF.